This passage covers 18 T cell receptor beta chains from one sample sequenced in a study of blood T cell repertoires in COVID-19 (dated by TCRdb to 2018 to 2021). Libraries were prepared through the immunoSEQ multiplex PCR assay. In TCRdb, the immuneACCESS table is reduced to in-frame sequences with V and J assigned. These tables do not hold every clone; where another copy was compared, an unresolved V gene accounts for under half, and the others remain unexplained. The sample data list 90,000 to 150,000 clones, and less than 80% of these were observed just once. The ten top clones hold roughly 2.7% of the sample. Material: peripheral blood. The origin of the receptors is a man in his fifties or sixties with acute or convalescent COVID-19.

The genes are TRBV19 and TRBJ2-7, with 8 bases lining up with TRBD1. With 1 base clipped from V and 1 base from J, the junction kept 3 bases outside the gene matches. The germline gives CDR1 LNHDA, CDR2 SQIVND (reference sequence). CDR3 size: 15 residues. As DNA, the CDR3 is TGTGCCAGTAGTATAGGGCAGGGGGCTTCCTACGAGCAGTACTTC. It specifies CASSIGQGASYEQYF.

This sequence joins TRBV7-3 and TRBJ1-1, with TRBD1 identical over 7 bases. V trimming: 7 bases; J trimming: 4 bases; junction bases outside the gene matches: 15. The length of the CDR3 is 16 residues. Looked up from germline, CDR1 is SGHTA and CDR2 is FQGTGA. This CDR3 reads CASTTNGRGQTTEAFF. The CDR3 coding sequence is TGTGCCAGCACCACTAACGGAAGGGGGCAAACCACTGAAGCTTTCTTT.

This clone was found a few times. The rearrangement uses TRBV10-3 and TRBJ1-3; D not resolved. Germline values: CDR1 ENHRY, CDR2 SYGVKD. V lost 3 bases to trimming and J lost 0 bases, with 3 bases between them. This CDR3 has 13 residues. The CDR3, as DNA: TGTGCCATCAGTGACGGCTCTGGAAACACCATATATTTT. It is translated as CAISDGSGNTIYF.

The chain combines TRBV6-1 with TRBJ2-5; 9 bases align to TRBD1. V shed 2 bases and J 5 bases; nucleotides not matched to a gene: 6. The germline V gene has CDR1 MNHNS and CDR2 SASEGT. CDR3 size: 15 residues. The CDR3 region is CASSEIWTGVETQYF. The CDR3 DNA is TGTGCCAGCAGTGAAATCTGGACAGGGGTGGAGACCCAGTACTTC.

The gene calls are TRBV7-6 and TRBJ2-2; 7 positions agree with TRBD1. This CDR3 comprises 16 residues. Germline CDR1 is SGHVS and CDR2 is FNYEAQ. The J segment lost 0 bases and the V segment lost 1 base, leaving 2 bases of the junction unmatched. The CDR3 sequence: CASSLGDRANTGELFF. CDR3 nucleotide sequence: TGTGCCAGCAGCTTAGGAGACAGGGCGAACACCGGGGAGCTGTTTTTT.

The V and J genes are TRBV27 and TRBJ1-1; weak D call: TRBD1 (6 bases). Trimming removed 3 bases from V and 11 bases from J, with 16 bases in between. Germline CDR1 and CDR2: MNHEY and SMNVEV (reference sequence). The CDR3 has 13 residues. CDR3 amino acids: CASSFVGGIRAFF. CDR3 in DNA: TGTGCCAGCAGTTTCGTAGGGGGAATCCGTGCTTTCTTT.

The chain couples TRBV7-3 to TRBJ1-1, with D uncertain. Germline V gives CDR1 SGHTA, CDR2 FQGTGA. The germline V and J ends were trimmed by 5 bases and 1 base, with 8 bases remaining between them. The CDR3 sequence is 13 residues long. CDR3 nucleotide sequence: TGTGCCAGCAGCATCAGTAAGAACACTGAAGCTTTCTTT. Protein sequence: CASSISKNTEAFF.

This chain joins TRBV5-1 and TRBJ2-3; the D gene is possibly TRBD1 (5 bases). This CDR3 has 15 residues. Trimming shortened V by 0 bases and J by 1 base, and 9 bases separated the two germline ends. The germline CDR1 and CDR2 sequences are SGHRS and YFSETQ. CDR3 in DNA: TGCGCCAGCAGCTTGGGGTCCAGGGGCACAGATACGCAGTATTTT. Translated: CASSLGSRGTDTQYF.

The chain employs TRBV18 and TRBJ1-1; the match to TRBD1 covers 12 bases. The CDR3 is 17 residues long. Trimming at V came to 2 bases and at J to 3 bases, leaving 7 bases not matched to a gene. The germline CDR1 and CDR2 sequences are KGHSH and LQKENI. In DNA form, the CDR3 reads TGTGCCAGCTCACCAAGGGGGACAGGGGGCGGGCACACTGAAGCTTTCTTT. This encodes CASSPRGTGGGHTEAFF.

The chain carries TRBV5-1 and TRBJ2-3; unclear D gene. This CDR3 region has 13 residues. The germline V and J ends were trimmed by 4 bases and 1 base, with 7 bases remaining between them. Germline CDR1 reads SGHRS; CDR2 reads YFSETQ. In DNA form, the CDR3 reads TGCGCCAGCAGCCCACCAGGCACAGATACGCAGTATTTT. As protein: CASSPPGTDTQYF. The whole variable domain, filled in from reference TRBV5-1 and TRBJ2-3, reads KAGVTQTPRYLIKTRGQQVTLSCSPISGHRSVSWYQQTPGQGLQFLFEYFSETQRNKGNFPGRFSGRQFSNSRSEMNVSTLELGDSALYLCASSPPGTDTQYFGPGTRLTVL.

The CDR3 DNA follows: TGTGCCTGGATGAAAGACAGGGGCGGGTCACCCCTCCACTTT. It yields the protein CAWMKDRGGSPLHF. The genes are TRBV30 and TRBJ1-6; 8 bases line up with TRBD1. Trimming took 4 bases from V and 10 from J; bases not matched to a gene: 9. The CDR3 is 14 residues long. Looked up from germline, CDR1 is GTSNPN and CDR2 is SVGIG (reference sequence).

The chain joins TRBV15 to TRBJ1-5; D remains ambiguous. CDR1 is LNHNV, CDR2 YYDKDF, per germline (reference sequence). Trimming cost V 1 base and J 4 bases, with 5 bases left between them. The CDR3 is 13 amino acids. CDR3: CATSRVSNQPQHF. In nucleotides, the CDR3 is TGTGCCACCAGCAGAGTTAGTAATCAGCCCCAGCATTTT.

This clone appeared a single time. The rearrangement joins TRBV11-2 to TRBJ2-7; D is ambiguous. This CDR3 spans 12 amino acids. The V and J ends lost 5 bases and 5 bases respectively, with 10 bases between them. CDR1 SGHAT and CDR2 FQNNGV come from the germline V gene. DNA for the CDR3: TGTGCCAGCAGCGGGCCTATGAACGAGCAGTACTTC. Translated, it gives CASSGPMNEQYF.

This clone was seen more than once but under ten times. The chain uses TRBV9 and TRBJ2-1; 10 nucleotides align to TRBD2. Per germline, CDR1 SGDLS and CDR2 YYNGEE. CDR3 length: 14 residues. After removal of 2 bases from V and 5 bases from J, the junction contained 1 base not matched to a gene. The chain's CDR3 is CASSVLAGDNEQFF. The CDR3 nucleotides read TGTGCCAGCAGCGTTCTAGCGGGGGACAATGAGCAGTTCTTC.

This chain links TRBV29-1 with TRBJ2-7, with TRBD1 identical over 9 bases. Germline V gene sequence: CDR1 SQVTM, CDR2 ANQGSEA. The CDR3 spans 13 residues. The V gene end was trimmed by 7 bases and the J gene end by 5 bases; junction bases not matched to a gene: 9. The CDR3 DNA sequence: TGCAGCGCTCCGGGACAGGGAACGGACGAGCAGTACTTC. Protein sequence: CSAPGQGTDEQYF.

There are a few counts of this clone. The chain's CDR3 is CASSYGATEAFF. CDR3 bases: TGTGCCAGCAGTTACGGGGCTACTGAAGCTTTCTTT. The chain has TRBV6-2 or TRBV6-3 and TRBJ1-1, with D possibly being TRBD1 (5 bases). With 2 bases removed from V and 5 bases from J, the gap between germline ends came to 6 bases. In germline, CDR1 is MNHEY, CDR2 SVGEGT. This CDR3 has 12 amino acids.

CDR3 loop: CASSPPPQGVDEQFF. DNA of the CDR3: TGTGCCAGCTCACCACCGCCACAGGGAGTCGATGAGCAGTTCTTC. This chain connects TRBV18 to TRBJ2-1; possibly TRBD1 for D (6 bases). V was pared by 0 bases and J by 8 bases, with 14 bases between. Looked up from germline, CDR1 is KGHSH and CDR2 is LQKENI. This CDR3 is 15 amino acids long. The variable domain in full, with the rest retrieved from reference TRBV18 and TRBJ2-1, is NAGVMQNPRHLVRRRGQEARLRCSPMKGHSHVYWYRQLPEEGLKFMVYLQKENIIDESGMPKERFSAEFPKEGPSILRIQQVVRGDSAAYFCASSPPPQGVDEQFFGPGTRLTVL.

The chain couples TRBV7-3 to TRBJ2-2; 8 positions agree with TRBD1. Losses at the gene ends were 5 bases for V and 2 bases for J; bases not matched to a gene: 7. The germline gives CDR1 SGHTA, CDR2 FQGTGA. This CDR3 contains 16 residues. This CDR3 is CASSQRDRPNTGELFF. For the CDR3, the DNA is TGTGCCAGCAGCCAAAGGGACAGGCCTAACACCGGGGAGCTGTTTTTT.